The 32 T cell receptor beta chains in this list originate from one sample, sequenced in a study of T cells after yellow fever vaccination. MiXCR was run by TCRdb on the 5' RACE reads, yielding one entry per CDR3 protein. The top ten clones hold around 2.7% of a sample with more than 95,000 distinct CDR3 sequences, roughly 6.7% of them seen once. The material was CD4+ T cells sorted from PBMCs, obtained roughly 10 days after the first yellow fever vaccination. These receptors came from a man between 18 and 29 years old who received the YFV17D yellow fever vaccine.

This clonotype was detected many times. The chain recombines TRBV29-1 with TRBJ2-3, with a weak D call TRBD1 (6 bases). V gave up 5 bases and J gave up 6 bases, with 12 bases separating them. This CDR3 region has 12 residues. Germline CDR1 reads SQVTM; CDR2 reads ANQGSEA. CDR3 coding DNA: TGCAGCGTTAGGCCAGGGGAGGATACGCAGTATTTT. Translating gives CSVRPGEDTQYF.

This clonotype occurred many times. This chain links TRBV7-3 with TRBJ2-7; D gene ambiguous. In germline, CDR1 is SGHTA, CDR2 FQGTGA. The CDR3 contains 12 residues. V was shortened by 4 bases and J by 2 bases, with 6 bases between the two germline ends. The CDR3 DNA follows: TGTGCCAGCAGCTCGAACCCCTACGAGCAGTACTTC. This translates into CASSSNPYEQYF.

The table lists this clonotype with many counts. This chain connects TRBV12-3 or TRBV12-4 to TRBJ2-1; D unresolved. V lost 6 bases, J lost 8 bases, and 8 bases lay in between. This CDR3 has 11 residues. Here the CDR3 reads CASRLSDEQFF. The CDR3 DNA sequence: TGTGCCAGCAGGCTAAGCGATGAGCAGTTCTTC.

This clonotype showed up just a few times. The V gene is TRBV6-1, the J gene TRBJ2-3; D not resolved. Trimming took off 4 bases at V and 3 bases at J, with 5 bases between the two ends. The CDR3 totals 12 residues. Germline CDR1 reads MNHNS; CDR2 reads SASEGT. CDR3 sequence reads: CASSVTTDTQYF. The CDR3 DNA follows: TGTGCCAGCAGTGTGACGACAGATACGCAGTATTTT.

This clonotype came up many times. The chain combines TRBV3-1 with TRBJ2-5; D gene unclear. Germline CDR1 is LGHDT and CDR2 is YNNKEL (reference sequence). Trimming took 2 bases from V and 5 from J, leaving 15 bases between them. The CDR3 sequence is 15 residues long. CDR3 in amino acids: CASSQSQDEAETQYF. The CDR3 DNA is TGTGCCAGCAGCCAAAGTCAAGATGAGGCGGAGACCCAGTACTTC.

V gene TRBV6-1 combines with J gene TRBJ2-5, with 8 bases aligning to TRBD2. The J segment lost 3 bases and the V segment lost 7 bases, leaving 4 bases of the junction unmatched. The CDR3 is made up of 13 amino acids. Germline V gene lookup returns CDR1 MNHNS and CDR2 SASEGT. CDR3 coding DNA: TGTGCCAGCAACCGAGCGGGGGAAGAGACCCAGTACTTC. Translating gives CASNRAGEETQYF.

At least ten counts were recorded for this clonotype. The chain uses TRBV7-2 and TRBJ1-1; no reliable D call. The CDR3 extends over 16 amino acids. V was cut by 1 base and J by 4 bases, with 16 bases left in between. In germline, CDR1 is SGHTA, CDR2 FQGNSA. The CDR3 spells CASSLEGLGVRTEAFF. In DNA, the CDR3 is TGTGCCAGCAGCTTAGAGGGCTTAGGCGTCCGCACTGAAGCTTTCTTT. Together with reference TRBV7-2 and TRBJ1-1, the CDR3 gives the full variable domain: GAGVSQSPSNKVTEKGKDVELRCDPISGHTALYWYRQSLGQGLEFLIYFQGNSAPDKSGLPSDRFSAERTGGSVSTLTIQRTQQEDSAVYLCASSLEGLGVRTEAFFGQGTRLTVV.

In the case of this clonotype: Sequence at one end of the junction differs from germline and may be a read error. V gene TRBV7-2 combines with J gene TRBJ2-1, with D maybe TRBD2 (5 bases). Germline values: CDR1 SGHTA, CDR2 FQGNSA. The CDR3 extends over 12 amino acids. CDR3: CASGLARGEQFF. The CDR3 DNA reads TGTGCCAGCGGCTTAGCGCGTGGTGAGCAGTTCTTC.

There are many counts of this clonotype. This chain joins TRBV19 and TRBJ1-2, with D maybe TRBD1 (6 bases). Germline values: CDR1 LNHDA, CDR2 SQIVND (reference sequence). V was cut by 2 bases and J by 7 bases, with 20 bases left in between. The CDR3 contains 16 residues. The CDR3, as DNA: TGTGCCAGTAGTATACCGTGGCAGGGGCGAAAGTCTGGCTACACCTTC. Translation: CASSIPWQGRKSGYTF.

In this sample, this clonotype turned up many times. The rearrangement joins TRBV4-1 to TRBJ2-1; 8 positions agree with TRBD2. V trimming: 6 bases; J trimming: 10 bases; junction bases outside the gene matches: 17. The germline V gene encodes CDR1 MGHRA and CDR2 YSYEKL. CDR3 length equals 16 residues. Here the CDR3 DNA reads TGCGCCAGCAGTCCTCGGGTTAGCGGGGCCGGTCAGGAGCAGTTCTTC. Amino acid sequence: CASSPRVSGAGQEQFF.

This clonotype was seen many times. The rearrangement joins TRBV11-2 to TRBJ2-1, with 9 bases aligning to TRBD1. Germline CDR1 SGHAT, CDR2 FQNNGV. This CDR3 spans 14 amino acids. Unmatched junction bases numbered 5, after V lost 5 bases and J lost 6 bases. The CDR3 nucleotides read TGTGCCAGCAGCCATTGGGACAGGGTCAATGAGCAGTTCTTC. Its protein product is CASSHWDRVNEQFF.

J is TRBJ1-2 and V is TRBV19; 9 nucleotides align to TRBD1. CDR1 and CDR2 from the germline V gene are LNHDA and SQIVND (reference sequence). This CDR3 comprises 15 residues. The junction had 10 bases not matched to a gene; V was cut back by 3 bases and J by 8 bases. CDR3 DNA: TGTGCCAGTAGTATTTTGGACAGGGGTTCATCCGGCTACACCTTC. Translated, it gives CASSILDRGSSGYTF.

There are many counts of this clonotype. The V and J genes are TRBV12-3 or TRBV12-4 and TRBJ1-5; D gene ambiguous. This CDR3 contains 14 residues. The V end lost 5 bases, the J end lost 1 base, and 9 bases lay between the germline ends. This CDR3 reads CASSDVQSNQPQHF. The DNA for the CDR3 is TGTGCCAGCAGTGACGTACAGAGCAATCAGCCCCAGCATTTT.

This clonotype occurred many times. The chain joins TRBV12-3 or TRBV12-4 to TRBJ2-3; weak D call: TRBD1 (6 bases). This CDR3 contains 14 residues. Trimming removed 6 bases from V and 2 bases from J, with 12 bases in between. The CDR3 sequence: CASSPTGLTDTQYF. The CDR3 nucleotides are TGTGCCAGCAGCCCGACAGGTCTCACAGATACGCAGTATTTT.

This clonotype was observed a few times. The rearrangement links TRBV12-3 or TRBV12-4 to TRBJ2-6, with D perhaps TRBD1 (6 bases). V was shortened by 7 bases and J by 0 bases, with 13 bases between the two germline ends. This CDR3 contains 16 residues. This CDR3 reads CASKPGHNSGANVLTF. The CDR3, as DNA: TGTGCCAGCAAGCCGGGACACAACTCTGGGGCCAACGTCCTGACTTTC.

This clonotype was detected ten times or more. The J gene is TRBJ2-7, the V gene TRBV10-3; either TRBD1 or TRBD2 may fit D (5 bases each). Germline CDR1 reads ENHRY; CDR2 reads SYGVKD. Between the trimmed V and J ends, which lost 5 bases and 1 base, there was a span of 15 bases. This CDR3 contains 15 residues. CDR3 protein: CAISTGPSYSYEQYV. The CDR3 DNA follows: TGTGCCATCAGTACGGGACCGTCGTATTCCTACGAGCAGTACGTC.

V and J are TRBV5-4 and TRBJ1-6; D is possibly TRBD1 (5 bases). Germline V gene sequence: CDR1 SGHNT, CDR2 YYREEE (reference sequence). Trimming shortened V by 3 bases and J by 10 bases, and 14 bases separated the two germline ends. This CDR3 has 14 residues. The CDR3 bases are TGTGCCAGCAGCTCGGCAGGGTCGAAATCACCCCTCCACTTT. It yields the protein CASSSAGSKSPLHF.

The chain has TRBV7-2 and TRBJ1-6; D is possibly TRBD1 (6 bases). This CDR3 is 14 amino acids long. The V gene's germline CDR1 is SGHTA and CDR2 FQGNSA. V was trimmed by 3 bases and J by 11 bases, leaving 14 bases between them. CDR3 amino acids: CASSFAPGEAPLHF. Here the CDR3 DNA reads TGTGCCAGCAGCTTCGCCCCAGGGGAGGCACCCCTCCACTTT.

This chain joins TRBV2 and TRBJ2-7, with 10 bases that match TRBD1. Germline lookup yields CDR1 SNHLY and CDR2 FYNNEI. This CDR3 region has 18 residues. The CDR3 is CTCSSDWTGGITSYEQYF. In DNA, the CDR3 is TGTACCTGCAGTTCCGACTGGACAGGGGGTATCACCTCCTACGAGCAGTACTTC.

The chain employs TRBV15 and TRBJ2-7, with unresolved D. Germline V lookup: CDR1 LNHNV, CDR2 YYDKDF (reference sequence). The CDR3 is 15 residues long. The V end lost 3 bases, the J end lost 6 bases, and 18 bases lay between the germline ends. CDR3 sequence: CATSRSAGFGVEQYF. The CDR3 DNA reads TGTGCCACCAGCAGGTCTGCCGGGTTCGGAGTCGAGCAGTACTTC. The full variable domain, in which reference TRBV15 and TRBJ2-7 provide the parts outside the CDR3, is DAMVIQNPRYQVTQFGKPVTLSCSQTLNHNVMYWYQQKSSQAPKLLFHYYDKDFNNEADTPDNFQSRRPNTSFCFLDIRSPGLGDTAMYLCATSRSAGFGVEQYFGPGTRLTVT.

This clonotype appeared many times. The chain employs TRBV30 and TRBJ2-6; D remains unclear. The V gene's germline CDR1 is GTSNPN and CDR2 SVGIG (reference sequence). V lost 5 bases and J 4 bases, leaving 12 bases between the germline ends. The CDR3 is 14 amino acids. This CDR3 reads CAWGLTGGANVLTF. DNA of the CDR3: TGTGCCTGGGGGCTTACCGGGGGGGCCAACGTCCTGACTTTC.

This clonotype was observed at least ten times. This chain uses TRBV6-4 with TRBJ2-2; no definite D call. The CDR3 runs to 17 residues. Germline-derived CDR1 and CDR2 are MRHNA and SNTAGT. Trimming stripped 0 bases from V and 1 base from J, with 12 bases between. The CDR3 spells CASSDSPAVGNTGELFF. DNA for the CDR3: TGTGCCAGCAGTGACTCGCCGGCTGTTGGGAACACCGGGGAGCTGTTTTTT.

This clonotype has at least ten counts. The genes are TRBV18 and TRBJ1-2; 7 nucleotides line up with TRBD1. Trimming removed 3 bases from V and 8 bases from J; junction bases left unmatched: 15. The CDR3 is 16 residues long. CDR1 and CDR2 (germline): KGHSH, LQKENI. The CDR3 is CASSPGTAQTTLGYTF. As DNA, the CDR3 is TGTGCCAGCTCACCGGGGACAGCGCAGACTACGCTAGGCTACACCTTC.

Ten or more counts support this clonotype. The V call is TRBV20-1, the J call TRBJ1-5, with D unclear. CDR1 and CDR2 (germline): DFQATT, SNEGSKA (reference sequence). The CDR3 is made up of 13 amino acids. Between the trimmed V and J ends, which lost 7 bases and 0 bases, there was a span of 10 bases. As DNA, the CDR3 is TGCAGTGTATCCCCGGGTAGCAATCAGCCCCAGCATTTT. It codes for CSVSPGSNQPQHF.

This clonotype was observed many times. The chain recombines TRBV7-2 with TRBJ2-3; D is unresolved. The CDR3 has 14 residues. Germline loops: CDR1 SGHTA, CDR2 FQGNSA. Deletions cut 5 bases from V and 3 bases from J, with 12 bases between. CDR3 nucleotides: TGTGCCAGCAGCCCCACGACGTCGACAGATACGCAGTATTTT. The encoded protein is CASSPTTSTDTQYF.

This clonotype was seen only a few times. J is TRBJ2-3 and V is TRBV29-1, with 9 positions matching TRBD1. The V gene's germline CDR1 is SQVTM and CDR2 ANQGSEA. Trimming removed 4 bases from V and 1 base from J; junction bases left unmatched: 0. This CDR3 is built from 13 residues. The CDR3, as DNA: TGCAGCGTTGGGACAGGGGGCACAGATACGCAGTATTTT. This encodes CSVGTGGTDTQYF.

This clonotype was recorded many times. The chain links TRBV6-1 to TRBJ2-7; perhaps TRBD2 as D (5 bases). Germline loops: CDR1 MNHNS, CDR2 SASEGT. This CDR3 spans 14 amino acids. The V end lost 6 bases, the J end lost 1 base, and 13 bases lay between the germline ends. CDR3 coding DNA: TGTGCCAGCAGCCCGAGGGCCTTATCCTACGAGCAGTACTTC. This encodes CASSPRALSYEQYF.

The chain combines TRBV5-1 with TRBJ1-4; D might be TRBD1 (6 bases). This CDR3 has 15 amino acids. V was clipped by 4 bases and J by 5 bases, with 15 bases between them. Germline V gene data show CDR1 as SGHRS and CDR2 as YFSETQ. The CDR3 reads CASSPSGQPNEKLFF. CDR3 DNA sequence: TGCGCCAGCAGCCCTTCAGGACAGCCAAATGAAAAACTGTTTTTT.

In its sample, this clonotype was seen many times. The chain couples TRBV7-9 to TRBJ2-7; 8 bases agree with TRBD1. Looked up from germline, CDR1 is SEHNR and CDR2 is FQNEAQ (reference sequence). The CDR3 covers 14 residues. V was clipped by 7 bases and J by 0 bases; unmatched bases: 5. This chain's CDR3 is CASKQQGGSYEQYF. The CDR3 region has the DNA TGTGCCAGCAAACAACAGGGGGGCTCCTACGAGCAGTACTTC.

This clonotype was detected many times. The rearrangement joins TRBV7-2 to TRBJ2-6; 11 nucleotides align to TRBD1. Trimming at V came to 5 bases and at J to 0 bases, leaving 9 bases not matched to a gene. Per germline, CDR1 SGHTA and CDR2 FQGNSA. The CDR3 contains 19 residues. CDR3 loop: CASSPNSGTGGSGANVLTF. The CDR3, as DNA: TGTGCCAGCAGCCCGAACTCCGGGACAGGGGGCTCTGGGGCCAACGTCCTGACTTTC.

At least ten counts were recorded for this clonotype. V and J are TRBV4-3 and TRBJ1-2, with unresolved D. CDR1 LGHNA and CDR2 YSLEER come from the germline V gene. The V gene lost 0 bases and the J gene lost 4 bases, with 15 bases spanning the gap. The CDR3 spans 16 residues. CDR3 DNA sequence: TGCGCCAGCAGCCAAGAGTTAGAAGATGTGGGCTATGGCTACACCTTC. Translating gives CASSQELEDVGYGYTF.

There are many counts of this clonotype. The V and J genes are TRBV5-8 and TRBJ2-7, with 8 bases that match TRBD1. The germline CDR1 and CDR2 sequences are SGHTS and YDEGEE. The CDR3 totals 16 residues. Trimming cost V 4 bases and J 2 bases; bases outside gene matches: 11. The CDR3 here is CASSRSVTGVPYEQYV. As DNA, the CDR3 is TGTGCCAGCAGCCGTAGCGTGACAGGGGTCCCCTACGAGCAGTACGTC.